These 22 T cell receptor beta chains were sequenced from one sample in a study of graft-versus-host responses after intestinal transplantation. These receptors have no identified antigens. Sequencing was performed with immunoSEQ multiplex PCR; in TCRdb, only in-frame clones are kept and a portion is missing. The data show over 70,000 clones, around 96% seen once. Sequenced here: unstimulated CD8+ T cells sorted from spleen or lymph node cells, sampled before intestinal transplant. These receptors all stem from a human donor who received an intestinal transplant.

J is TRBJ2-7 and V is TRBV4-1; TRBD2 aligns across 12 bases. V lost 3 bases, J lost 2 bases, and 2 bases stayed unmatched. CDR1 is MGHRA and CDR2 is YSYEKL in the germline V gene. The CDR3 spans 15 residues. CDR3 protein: CASSHLAGGPYEQYF. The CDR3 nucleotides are TGCGCCAGCAGCCACCTAGCGGGAGGGCCCTACGAGCAGTACTTC.

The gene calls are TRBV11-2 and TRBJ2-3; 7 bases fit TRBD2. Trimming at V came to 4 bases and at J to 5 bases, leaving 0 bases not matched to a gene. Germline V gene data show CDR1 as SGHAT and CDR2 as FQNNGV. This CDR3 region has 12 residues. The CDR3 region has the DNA TGTGCCAGCAGCTGGGGGGGAGATACGCAGTATTTT. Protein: CASSWGGDTQYF.

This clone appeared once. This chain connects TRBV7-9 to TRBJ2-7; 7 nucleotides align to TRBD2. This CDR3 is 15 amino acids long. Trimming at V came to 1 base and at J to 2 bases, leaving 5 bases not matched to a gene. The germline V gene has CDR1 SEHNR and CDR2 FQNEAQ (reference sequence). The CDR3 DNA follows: TGTGCCAGCAGCTTAGGGCTAGCGGTACCCTACGAGCAGTACTTC. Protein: CASSLGLAVPYEQYF.

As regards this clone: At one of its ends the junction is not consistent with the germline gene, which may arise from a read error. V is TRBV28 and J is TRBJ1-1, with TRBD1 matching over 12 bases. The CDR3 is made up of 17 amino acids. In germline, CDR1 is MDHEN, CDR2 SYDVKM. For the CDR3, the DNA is TGTGCCAGCAGTCTATGGGGACAGGGGGCCGGGAACACTGAAGCTTTCTTT. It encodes CASSLWGQGAGNTEAFF.

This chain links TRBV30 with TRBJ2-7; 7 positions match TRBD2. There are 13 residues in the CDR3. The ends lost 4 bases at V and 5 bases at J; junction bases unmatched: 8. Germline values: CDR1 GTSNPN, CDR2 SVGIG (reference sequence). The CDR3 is CAWNLQRENEQYF. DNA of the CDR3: TGTGCCTGGAATCTACAGCGGGAAAACGAGCAGTACTTC. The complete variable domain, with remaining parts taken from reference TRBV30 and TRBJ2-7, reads SQTIHQWPATLVQPVGSPLSLECTVEGTSNPNLYWYRQAAGRGLQLLFYSVGIGQISSEVPQNLSASRPQDRQFILSSKKLLLSDSGFYLCAWNLQRENEQYFGPGTRLTVT.

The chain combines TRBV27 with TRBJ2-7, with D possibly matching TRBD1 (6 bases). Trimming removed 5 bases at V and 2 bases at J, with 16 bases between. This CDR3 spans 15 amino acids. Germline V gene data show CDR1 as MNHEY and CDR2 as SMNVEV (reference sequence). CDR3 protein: CASSVTGQSPYEQYF. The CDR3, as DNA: TGTGCCAGCAGTGTCACCGGACAGTCGCCCTACGAGCAGTACTTC.

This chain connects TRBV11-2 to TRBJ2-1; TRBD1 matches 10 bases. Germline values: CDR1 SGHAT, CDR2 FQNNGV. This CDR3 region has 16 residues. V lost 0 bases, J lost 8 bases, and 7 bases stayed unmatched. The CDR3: CASSLEGQGIWDEQFF. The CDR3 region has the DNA TGTGCCAGCAGCTTAGAGGGACAGGGGATTTGGGATGAGCAGTTCTTC.

The CDR3 protein is CASSDGLYGYTF. Here the CDR3 DNA reads TGTGCCAGCAGTGATGGGCTTTATGGCTACACCTTC. The chain is built from TRBV6-1 and TRBJ1-2, with D unclear. The V and J ends lost 3 bases and 5 bases respectively, with 7 bases between them. In germline, CDR1 is MNHNS, CDR2 SASEGT. The CDR3 is made up of 12 amino acids.

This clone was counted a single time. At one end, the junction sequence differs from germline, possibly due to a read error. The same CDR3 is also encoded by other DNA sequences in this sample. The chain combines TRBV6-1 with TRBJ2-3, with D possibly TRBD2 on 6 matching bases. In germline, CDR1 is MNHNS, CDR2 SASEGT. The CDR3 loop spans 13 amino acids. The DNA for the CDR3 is TGTGCCAGCAGCGAAGGACTACTGGGTACGCAGTATTTT. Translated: CASSEGLLGTQYF.

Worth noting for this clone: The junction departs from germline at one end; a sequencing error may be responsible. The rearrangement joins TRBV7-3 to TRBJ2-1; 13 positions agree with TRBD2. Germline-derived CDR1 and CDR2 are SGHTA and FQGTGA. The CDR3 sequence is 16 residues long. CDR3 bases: TGTGCCAGCAGCAAAGGACTAGCGGGAGTCGGCAATGAGCGGTTCTTC. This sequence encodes CASSKGLAGVGNERFF. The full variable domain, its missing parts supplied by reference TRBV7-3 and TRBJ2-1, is GAGVSQTPSNKVTEKGKYVELRCDPISGHTALYWYRQSLGQGPEFLIYFQGTGAADDSGLPNDRFFAVRPEGSVSTLKIQRTERGDSAVYLCASSKGLAGVGNERFFGPGTRLTVL.

CDR3 sequence reads: CASSSTGGGIEQYF. CDR3 bases: TGTGCCAGCAGTTCGACAGGGGGAGGAATCGAGCAGTACTTC. This chain uses TRBV6-6 with TRBJ2-7; TRBD1 matches at 9 bases. Trimming took 4 bases from V and 6 from J; bases not matched to a gene: 7. Germline CDR1 reads MNHNY; CDR2 reads SVGAGI (reference sequence). The CDR3 has 14 amino acids.

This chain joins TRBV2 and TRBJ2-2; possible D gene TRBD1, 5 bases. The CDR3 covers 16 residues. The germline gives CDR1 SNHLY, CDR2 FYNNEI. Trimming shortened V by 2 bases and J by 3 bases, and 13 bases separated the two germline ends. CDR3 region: CASSELGLSYTGELFF. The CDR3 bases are TGTGCCAGCAGTGAATTGGGGCTTTCCTACACCGGGGAGCTGTTTTTT.

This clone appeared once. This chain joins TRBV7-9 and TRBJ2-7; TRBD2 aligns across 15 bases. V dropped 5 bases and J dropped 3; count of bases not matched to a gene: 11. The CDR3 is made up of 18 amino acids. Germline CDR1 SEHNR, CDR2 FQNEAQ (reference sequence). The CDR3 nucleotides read TGTGCCAGCAGCCTTGGGACTAGCGGGAGGAACCACTACTACGAGCAGTACTTC. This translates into CASSLGTSGRNHYYEQYF. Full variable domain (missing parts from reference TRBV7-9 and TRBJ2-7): DTGVSQNPRHKITKRGQNVTFRCDPISEHNRLYWYRQTLGQGPEFLTYFQNEAQLEKSRLLSDRFSAERPKGSFSTLEIQRTEQGDSAMYLCASSLGTSGRNHYYEQYFGPGTRLTVT.

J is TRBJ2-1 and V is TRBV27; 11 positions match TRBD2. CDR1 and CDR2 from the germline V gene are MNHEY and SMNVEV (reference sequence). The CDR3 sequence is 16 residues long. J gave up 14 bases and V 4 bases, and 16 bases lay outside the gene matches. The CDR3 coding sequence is TGTGCCAGCAGTTCACCGGGACTAGCGGTCGGTCGTGGTGAGTTCTTC. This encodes CASSSPGLAVGRGEFF.

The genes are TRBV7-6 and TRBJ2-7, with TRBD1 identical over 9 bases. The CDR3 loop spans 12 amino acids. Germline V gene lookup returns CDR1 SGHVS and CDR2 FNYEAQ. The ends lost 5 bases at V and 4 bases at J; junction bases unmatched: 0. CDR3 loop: CASSGTGYEQYF. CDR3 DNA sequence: TGTGCCAGCAGCGGGACAGGGTACGAGCAGTACTTC.

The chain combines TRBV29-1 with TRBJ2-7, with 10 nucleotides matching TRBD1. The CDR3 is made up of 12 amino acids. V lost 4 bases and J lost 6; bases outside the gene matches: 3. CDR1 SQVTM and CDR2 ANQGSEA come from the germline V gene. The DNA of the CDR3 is TGCAGCGTTGTCGGGGACAGGGGCGAGCAGTACTTC. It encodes CSVVGDRGEQYF.

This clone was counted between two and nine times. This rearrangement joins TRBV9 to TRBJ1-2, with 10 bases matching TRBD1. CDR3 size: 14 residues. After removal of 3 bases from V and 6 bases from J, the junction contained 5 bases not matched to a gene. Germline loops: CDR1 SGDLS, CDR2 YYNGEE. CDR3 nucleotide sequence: TGTGCCAGCAGCGCCGGACAGGGGGGGGATGGCTACACCTTC. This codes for CASSAGQGGDGYTF.

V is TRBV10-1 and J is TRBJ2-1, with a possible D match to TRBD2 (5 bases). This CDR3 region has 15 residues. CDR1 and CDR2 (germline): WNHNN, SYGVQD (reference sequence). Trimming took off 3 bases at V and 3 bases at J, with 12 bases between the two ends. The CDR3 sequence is CASSEFRENYNEQFF. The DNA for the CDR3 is TGCGCCAGCAGTGAATTTCGGGAAAACTACAATGAGCAGTTCTTC.

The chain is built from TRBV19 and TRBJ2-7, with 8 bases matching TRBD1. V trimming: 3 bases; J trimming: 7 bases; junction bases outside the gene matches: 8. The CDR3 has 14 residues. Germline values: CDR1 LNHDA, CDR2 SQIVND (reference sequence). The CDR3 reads CASSITGGSVEQYF. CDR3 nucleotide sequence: TGTGCCAGTAGTATTACAGGGGGATCGGTGGAGCAGTACTTC.

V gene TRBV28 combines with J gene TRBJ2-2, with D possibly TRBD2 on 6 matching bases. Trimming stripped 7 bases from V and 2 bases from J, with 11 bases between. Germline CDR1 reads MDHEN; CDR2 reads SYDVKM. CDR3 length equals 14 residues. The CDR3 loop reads CASTFSGNTGELFF. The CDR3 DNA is TGTGCCAGCACCTTTAGCGGTAACACCGGGGAGCTGTTTTTT.

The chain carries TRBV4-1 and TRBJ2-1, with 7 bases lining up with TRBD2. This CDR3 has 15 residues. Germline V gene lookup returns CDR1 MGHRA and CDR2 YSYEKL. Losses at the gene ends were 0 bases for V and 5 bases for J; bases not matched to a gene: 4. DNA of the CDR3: TGCGCCAGCAGCCAAGAAAGCGGGATCAACAATGAGCAGTTCTTC. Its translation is CASSQESGINNEQFF.

The CDR3, as DNA: TGTGCCAGCCCAAACCTAGCGGGAGAGTACAATGAGCAGTTCTTC. Its protein is CASPNLAGEYNEQFF. This chain uses TRBV6-1 with TRBJ2-1; 10 positions agree with TRBD2. This CDR3 comprises 15 residues. V lost 8 bases and J lost 4; bases outside the gene matches: 8. CDR1 MNHNS and CDR2 SASEGT come from the germline V gene.